This T cell receptor (beta chain) was obtained from a study of early T cells in non-severe SARS-CoV-2 infection. Attachment of unique molecular identifiers to individual cDNA molecules was performed. TCRdb reprocessed the 5' RACE reads via MiXCR and lists one record per CDR3 protein. The table has fewer than 55,000 distinct CDR3 sequences, 8% to 13% seen once. Germline V gene sequence: CDR1 SEHNR, CDR2 FQNEAQ (reference sequence). Germline trimming cut 5 bases from V and 3 bases from J; bases unmatched to any gene: 11. The CDR3 is 17 residues long. This clonotype was picked up a small number of times. What it binds is not known. General study findings and limits: Clonotype matching in VDJdb favored anti-spike CD8 responses and did not capture private and CD4 specificities.

The TCR sequence derives from an adult who was a healthcare worker with PCR-confirmed SARS-CoV-2 infection or an uninfected control (not recorded which). The J gene is TRBJ2-1, the V gene TRBV7-9, with 9 bases identical to TRBD2. The specimen was whole blood. The CDR3 nucleotides are TGTGCCAGCAGCACCAGGACTAGCGCACACCTCTACAATGAGCAGTTCTTC. This translates into CASSTRTSAHLYNEQFF.